This entry is about one TCR beta chain. Its specificity is not known. This entry is derived from a study of identifying expanded T cells in peripheral blood. Healthy donors had no documented immune events, such as infections, while sampled. Sequencing was performed with immunoSEQ multiplex PCR; in TCRdb, only in-frame clones are kept and a portion is missing. The sample holds around 100,000 clones; 80% to 90% are singletons and the top ten take less than 7%. General study points: Approximately two-week clone count variance significantly increased as total template count grew. Approximately 1.1 clones differed between technical replicates, versus about 15 and 19 over time.

Germline V lookup: CDR1 WNHNN, CDR2 SYGVQD (reference sequence). V shed 3 bases and J 2 bases; nucleotides not matched to a gene: 2. The CDR3 runs 15 residues. Sequencing was carried out using blood. This TCR was recovered from a person aged 18 to 75 in good health. The J gene is TRBJ2-7, the V gene TRBV10-1; 12 bases align to TRBD1. CDR3 DNA: TGCGCCAGCAGTGAAGGGACAGGGGGCCCCTACGAGCAGTACTTC. The encoded protein is CASSEGTGGPYEQYF.